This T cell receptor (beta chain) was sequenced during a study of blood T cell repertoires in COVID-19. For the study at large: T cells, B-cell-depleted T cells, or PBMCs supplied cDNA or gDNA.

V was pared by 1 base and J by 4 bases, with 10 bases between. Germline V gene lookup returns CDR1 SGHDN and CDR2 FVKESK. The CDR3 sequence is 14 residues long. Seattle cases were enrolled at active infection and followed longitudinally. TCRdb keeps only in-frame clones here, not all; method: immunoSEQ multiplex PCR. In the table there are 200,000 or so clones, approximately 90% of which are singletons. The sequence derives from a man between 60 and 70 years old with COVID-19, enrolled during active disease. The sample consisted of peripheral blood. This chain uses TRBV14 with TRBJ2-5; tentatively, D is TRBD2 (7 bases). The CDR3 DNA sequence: TGTGCCAGCAGCCAAGGCGGGGGCGTAGAGACCCAGTACTTC. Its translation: CASSQGGGVETQYF.